The 8 T cell receptor beta chains in this list originate from one sample, sequenced in a study of radiation and T cells in renal cell carcinoma. Profiling relied on immunoSEQ multiplex PCR, and the TCRdb table lists in-frame clones only, not all of them. The sample holds 120,000 to 150,000 clones, around four fifths seen once. Time point defined: baseline pretreatment blood. Stated treatment: 15 Gy SBRT to primary tumor, nephrectomy 4 weeks later. Sequenced here: blood, sampled from a patient whose treatment included radiotherapy and nephrectomy. All receptors derive from a woman aged 50 to 65 with renal cell carcinoma.

The rearrangement joins TRBV9 to TRBJ1-2; 9 bases line up with TRBD1. CDR1 is SGDLS and CDR2 is YYNGEE in the germline V gene. The CDR3 sequence is 16 residues long. V gave up 0 bases and J gave up 8 bases; unmatched junction bases: 11. CDR3 coding DNA: TGTGCCAGCAGCGTAGGTCAAATACAGGGGGCGGAGGGCTACACCTTC. Translation gives CASSVGQIQGAEGYTF.

The V call is TRBV7-6, the J call TRBJ1-2; no definite D call. Germline V gene data show CDR1 as SGHVS and CDR2 as FNYEAQ. The V gene lost 1 base and the J gene lost 8 bases, with 17 bases spanning the gap. The CDR3 extends over 15 amino acids. CDR3 bases: TGTGCCAGCAGCTTAGAGTCGGGGTCGGCGAAGGGCTACACCTTC. Its translation: CASSLESGSAKGYTF.

V gene TRBV7-2 combines with J gene TRBJ2-2; 7 bases are a match to TRBD2. Germline V gives CDR1 SGHTA, CDR2 FQGNSA. V lost 1 base, J lost 5 bases, and 4 bases stayed unmatched. This CDR3 is built from 15 residues. The CDR3 coding sequence is TGTGCCAGCAGCTTAGTGGGGAGGGGAACCGGGGAGCTGTTTTTT. Its protein product is CASSLVGRGTGELFF.

The chain is built from TRBV5-6 and TRBJ2-2, with D possibly TRBD2 on 6 matching bases. CDR3 length: 14 residues. CDR1 and CDR2 (germline): SGHDT, YYEEEE. The ends were cut back, 4 bases at V and 6 bases at J, with 13 bases in the middle. CDR3 DNA: TGTGCCAGCAGCCCGGCCGGCGGGGCCGGGGAGCTGTTTTTT. Its translation is CASSPAGGAGELFF.

The chain carries TRBV2 and TRBJ1-6, with D possibly being TRBD1 (5 bases). Trimming took off 2 bases at V and 11 bases at J, with 19 bases between the two ends. CDR3 size: 16 residues. Germline V gene data show CDR1 as SNHLY and CDR2 as FYNNEI. CDR3 region: CASSERYLTVGPPLHF. The CDR3 DNA is TGTGCCAGCAGTGAACGGTACTTGACAGTCGGACCACCCCTCCACTTT.

This chain joins TRBV4-1 and TRBJ2-6, with 7 bases lining up with TRBD1. J lost 3 bases, V lost 3 bases, and 14 bases had no gene match. CDR3 length equals 19 residues. Germline values: CDR1 MGHRA, CDR2 YSYEKL. The CDR3 region has the DNA TGCGCCAGCAGCCAGGCCGGGACAGCCGCCTTCGGTGGGGCCAACGTCCTGACTTTC. Its protein is CASSQAGTAAFGGANVLTF.

The chain joins TRBV10-1 to TRBJ2-7; TRBD1 is a possible D gene (6 bases). Germline V gene sequence: CDR1 WNHNN, CDR2 SYGVQD (reference sequence). The CDR3 consists of 14 residues. Trimming left V 4 bases short and J 2 bases short, with 12 bases between. This CDR3 reads CASSGGTKPYEQYF. In DNA form, the CDR3 reads TGCGCCAGCAGTGGAGGGACAAAACCCTACGAGCAGTACTTC.

The chain employs TRBV4-3 and TRBJ2-5; TRBD2 is a possible D gene (6 bases). Germline CDR1 reads LGHNA; CDR2 reads YSLEER. Trimming took 1 base from V and 5 from J, leaving 11 bases between them. CDR3 size: 14 residues. CDR3 loop: CASSQAQGGETQYF. CDR3 nucleotides: TGCGCCAGCAGCCAAGCTCAGGGAGGTGAGACCCAGTACTTC.